The TCR beta chain under discussion was sequenced for a study of CD8 T cells in ankylosing spondylitis. Construction of TCR beta libraries was performed using quantitative 5'-RACE with molecular barcodes. Using its own MiXCR run on the 5' RACE reads, TCRdb lists one record per CDR3 protein. The top ten hold approximately 1% of the sample, which has approximately 440,000 distinct CDR3 sequences, approximately 17% seen once. Regarding the study as a whole: Some motif variants were previously reported in reactive arthritis synovial fluid and blood. Made up of roughly 8 highly homologous variants, a TCR beta motif appeared characteristic of ankylosing spondylitis blood. Reports say disease-linked clones showed up significantly more in matched ankylosing spondylitis synovial fluid.

The table lists this clonotype with many counts. Its specificity is unknown. The germline V gene has CDR1 SQVTM and CDR2 ANQGSEA. The length of the CDR3 is 14 residues. The junction had 4 bases not matched to a gene; V was cut back by 4 bases and J by 3 bases. Sequencing used blood, either unsorted or a sorted T cell fraction (not recorded which). The source of this sequence is a male donor with ankylosing spondylitis. This chain connects TRBV29-1 to TRBJ1-1; 11 positions match TRBD1. CDR3 region: CSVGTGGGYTEAFF. The CDR3 DNA reads as TGCAGCGTTGGGACAGGGGGCGGGTACACTGAAGCTTTCTTT.